The present entry profiles one T cell receptor beta chain with its context. The specificity of this receptor is unknown. Nothing much larger sits one base from this clone, and base qualities are not available. Relative to germline, V is 0 bases shorter and J is 0 bases shorter, with 15 bases between their ends. Inclusive of the bounding cysteine and phenylalanine, the CDR3 is 18 residues long. Only the CDR3 portion is preserved as DNA: 54 bases, with reading frame beginning at the first base. CDR1 LGHNA and CDR2 YNFKEQ were looked up in the germline V gene. The sample originates from a study of cytomegalovirus exposure and HLA in healthy donors (dated by TCRdb to 2017 to 2019). As for the study more broadly: In an earlier analysis of several hundred of the donors, 276 Gb of sequence data and 90 million to 120 million unique TCR beta sequences from about 179 million T cells were reported. The later analysis used no new phenotypic data to find candidate immune exposures, relying instead on TCR beta sequences and their occurrence across donors. On average, 235,054 unique TCR beta nucleotide sequences were sequenced per donor among fewer than 500 genotyped donors of the cohort, with roughly 19% of those sequences being non-productive. Approximately 330 gigabases of sequencing data and around 80 million unique TCR sequences made up an early release that covered fewer than 650 HLA-typed donors. Donor age, sex, ethnicity and CMV serostatus were compiled alongside the repertoire data. A later analysis re-examined previously published TCR beta repertoires from just over 650 donors and added high-resolution HLA genotyping to investigate patterns of TCR occurrence. To predict cytomegalovirus infection status, the study combined high-throughput TCR immunosequencing, statistical association of individual TCRs with disease status, and machine learning. All discovery cohort repertoires had been generated using a single sequencing platform. Several DR-DQ haplotypes were treated as single units for association and clustering because of strong linkage in the cohort. HLA typing covered class I and class II loci at four-digit resolution. In addition to the first cohort of roughly 700 subjects, a separate validation cohort of approximately 130 different subjects was used. A later genetic analysis took genome-wide SNP genotypes for about three fifths of the 666 donors and used that subset as a discovery cohort. An earlier analysis of several hundred of the donors used high-throughput TCR beta sequencing to judge whether each TCR beta V gene segment behaved as functional or pseudogenic. The number of donors typed differed by locus, with roughly 629-640 for A, B, C, DRB1 and DQB1, approximately 500 for DQA1, over 600 for DPA1, and roughly 450 for DPB1. Of the roughly 410 genotyped donors, 70% to 90% were placed in the genetic ancestry cluster associated with self-reported Caucasian donors. The study was designed to test whether signatures of past pathogen exposure could be identified by cataloging public T cell receptors. The study used immunosequencing to profile the T cell repertoires of 670 or so subjects and linked those repertoires to cytomegalovirus serostatus.

What the work shows at the level of the full study, not this receptor alone: In a later analysis, most CMV-associated TCR beta chains were found to appear HLA-restricted, with HLA associations seemingly driven largely by CMV exposure. It was suggested by the authors that the approach could potentially be generalized to other disease states and immunological phenotypes. V-gene and J-gene trimming of TCR beta chains was associated with a missense DCLRE1C variant in a later genetic analysis, and the association was replicated in an independent cohort. An earlier analysis of around 540 of the donors showed that most TCR beta V segments appeared in productive rearrangements either about 87% or about 30% of the time, which broadly matched IMGT annotations. In a later analysis, several top co-occurrence clusters were reported to appear linked to parvovirus B19, influenza, CMV and Epstein-Barr virus. The study listed 150 to 200 TCR beta chains as associated with cytomegalovirus. A further reported finding was that TCR beta sequences accurately predicted the HLA-A and HLA-B alleles for most subjects in the first cohort. Across donors, most TCR sequences were observed very rarely, whereas some public TCRs were present in many individuals. The classifier was reported to diagnose cytomegalovirus status with high specificity and sensitivity in both the original and validation cohorts. A later analysis found that TCR association rates varied across HLA loci, with DRB1 alleles showing the most associated TCRs and HLA-C alleles the fewest. The sequencing pipeline was judged likely to have produced a cluster of highly shared sequence variants as a technical artifact. When HLA alleles, especially DR and DQ, strongly co-occurred, attributing TCR associations to individual alleles was difficult. A later genetic analysis reported fewer N-insertions in productive TCRs among donors in an Asian-associated ancestry cluster than the approximately 670-donor mean. In a later analysis, HLA-associated TCR beta chains were found to be more clonally expanded and to have lower generation probabilities than equally common non-associated chains. Specific HLA alleles were associated with about 17,000 TCR beta sequences at a false discovery rate of 0.05 in a later analysis. Sequencing depth was assumed to be roughly uniform across donors in the presence/absence analyses, though that assumption may not hold. A few of the identified cytomegalovirus-associated TCR beta chains were confirmed in vitro to be specific for cytomegalovirus antigens. Because counts were too low, roughly 18 rarely observed V segments, including chromosome 9 orphons, were left out of the earlier analysis of about 620 of the donors. For the cohort, immune exposure information was limited to CMV serostatus. Because the 87-base-pair reads could not distinguish some IMGT-functional V segments, including TRBV6-2 and TRBV6-3, those segments were excluded. Linkage disequilibrium might explain the correlated functional status among segregating V segments, but an unknown experimental factor could not be ruled out. The cohort was sequenced for TCR beta chains only, and without alpha or paired-chain data the features that could be detected were limited. Because HLA typing was unavailable for some donors at each locus, only the typed subset was used in association tests.

In total, approximately 700 healthy bone marrow donors made up the cohort. At the time of sampling, every cohort member was nominally healthy, though immune exposures that went unrecorded were likely present. The donor tested CMV seronegative and was one of the 352 seronegative cohort members. Every donor gave a peripheral blood sample, and the peripheral blood mononuclear cells from that sample were used for TCR beta sequencing. Genomic DNA was extracted from the blood cell samples with the Qiagen DNeasy Blood Extraction Kit. Library prep was done by the immunoSEQ multiplex PCR assay. For the multiplex PCR, a mixture combining 60 forward primers for TCR Vbeta segments and 13 reverse primers for TCR Jbeta segments was used. The CDR3 region of rearranged TCR beta genes was amplified from genomic DNA by a multiplex PCR assay. On the Illumina HiSeq System, the amplified TCR beta libraries were sequenced as 87-base-pair reads. Processing in the source paper ran as follows. Across the 666 repertoires, a later analysis counted some 81 million unique TCR beta chains, 9.5 million to 12 million of which were shared by at least two donors. To remove PCR and sequencing errors, raw reads were error-corrected and collapsed into unique sequences using a nearest-neighbor algorithm that merged closely related sequences. V, D and J gene segments were assigned by aligning CDR3 sequences to IMGT reference sequences. For a sequence to be retained, a match of at least six nucleotides was required to both a V gene segment and a J gene segment. A rearrangement counted as productive if the CDR3 had no stop codons and remained in frame with V and J, and every other rearrangement counted as non-productive. CDR3 was defined by IMGT convention, running from the second conserved V-encoded cysteine to the conserved J-encoded phenylalanine. Sequences without an unambiguous match to a single V gene segment were excluded from the earlier analysis of about 600 of the donors. An earlier analysis of 550 to 650 of the donors classified V segments as functional when productive rearrangements were above 56.7% and as segregating when the standard deviation between donors was above 5%. A statistical classification framework was built to diagnose cytomegalovirus status from the catalog of TCR beta chain sequences. V and J gene assignment, in a later analysis, came from comparing TCR nucleotide sequences with IMGT/GENE-DB human TR gene sequences. A later analysis assigned CDR3 sequences and most-parsimonious VDJ recombination scenarios with the TCRdist pipeline. In a later analysis, each TCR beta chain was defined by its CDR3 amino acid sequence together with its V-gene family, and reads without a unique V-gene family were excluded. As a way to deal with suspected cross-contamination and a sequencing artifact, a later analysis dropped 500 to 700 nucleotide sequences that were highly shared and had low generation probability. In a later analysis, a clonal expansion index was calculated for each public chain from normalized within-repertoire ranks of inferred template counts. Generation probabilities in a later analysis came from a VDJ recombination model fitted to out-of-frame rearrangements, and those results were checked against IGoR. A later analysis scored TCR-TCR, TCR-HLA and TCR-CMV co-occurrence with hypergeometric tests, applying a repertoire-size bias correction to TCR pairs. False discovery rates were estimated in a later analysis by permuting HLA or CMV assignments 20 times. In a later analysis, co-occurring TCRs were grouped using DBSCAN, with TCRdist sequence similarity added in when clustering inside HLA-allele-positive subsets. Repertoires with fewer than 30,000 or more than 120,000 public chains, plus five repertoires with anomalous nucleotide sharing, were excluded from co-occurrence clustering. What TCRdb holds here is the immuneACCESS table cut down to in-frame rearrangements. Part of the clones is not present; checked against another copy, under half of the missing clones reflect an unresolved V gene, and the others are unexplained. The DNA was the basis for D and trimming; V, J and clone size are from that table. The sample includes tens of thousands of clones, with 79% observed a single time. Together, the top ten hold 2.5% of the sample.

This sequence was found in a man aged 25 to 40 in good health and CMV-seronegative. Sequenced sample: PBMCs. The rearranged segments are TRBV4-2 and TRBJ1-3; no D gene call is confident. DNA sequence: TGTGCCAGCAGCCAAGATGTCGGTCAGGCGACCTCTGGAAACACCATATATTTT. Its amino acids are CASSQDVGQATSGNTIYF.